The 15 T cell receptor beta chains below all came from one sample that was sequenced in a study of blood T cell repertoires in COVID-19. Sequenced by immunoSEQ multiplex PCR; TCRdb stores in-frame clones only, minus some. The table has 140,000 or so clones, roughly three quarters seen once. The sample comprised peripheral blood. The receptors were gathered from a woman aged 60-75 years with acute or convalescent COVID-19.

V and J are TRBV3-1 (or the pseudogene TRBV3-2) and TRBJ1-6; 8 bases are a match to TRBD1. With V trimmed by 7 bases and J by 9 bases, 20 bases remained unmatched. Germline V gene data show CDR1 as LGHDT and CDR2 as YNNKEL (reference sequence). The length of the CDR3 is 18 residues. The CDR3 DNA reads TGTGCCAGCACCTTAAGACAGGGGCTGGGCCTTAGTGGTTCACCCCTCCACTTT. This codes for CASTLRQGLGLSGSPLHF.

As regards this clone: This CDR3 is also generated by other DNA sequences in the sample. CDR3 loop: CASRVAGADTQYF. The CDR3 nucleotides read TGTGCCAGCCGGGTAGCAGGGGCAGATACGCAGTATTTT. The chain uses TRBV19 and TRBJ2-3; a possible D gene is TRBD1 (6 bases). Per germline, CDR1 LNHDA and CDR2 SQIVND (reference sequence). The CDR3 is 13 residues long. V shed 9 bases and J shed 4 bases, with 14 bases lying between them.

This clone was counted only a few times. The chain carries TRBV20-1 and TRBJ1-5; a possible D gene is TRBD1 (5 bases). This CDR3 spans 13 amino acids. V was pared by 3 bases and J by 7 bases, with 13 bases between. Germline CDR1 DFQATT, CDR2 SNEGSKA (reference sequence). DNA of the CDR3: TGCAGTGCTAGTGCAGGGAGGGTACAGCCCCAGCATTTT. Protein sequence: CSASAGRVQPQHF.

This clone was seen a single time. This CDR3 is CASSWTGQGAYEQYF. DNA for the CDR3: TGCGCCAGCAGCTGGACGGGACAGGGGGCCTACGAGCAGTACTTC. The rearrangement joins TRBV5-1 to TRBJ2-7; 11 nucleotides line up with TRBD1. Looked up from germline, CDR1 is SGHRS and CDR2 is YFSETQ. This CDR3 contains 15 residues. Trimming removed 3 bases from V and 2 bases from J; junction bases left unmatched: 4.

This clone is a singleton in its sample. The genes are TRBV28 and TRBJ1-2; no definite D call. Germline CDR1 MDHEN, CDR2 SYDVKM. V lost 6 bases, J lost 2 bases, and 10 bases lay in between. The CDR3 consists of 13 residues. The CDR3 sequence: CASRPPQNYGYTF. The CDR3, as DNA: TGTGCCAGCAGACCCCCCCAGAACTATGGCTACACCTTC.

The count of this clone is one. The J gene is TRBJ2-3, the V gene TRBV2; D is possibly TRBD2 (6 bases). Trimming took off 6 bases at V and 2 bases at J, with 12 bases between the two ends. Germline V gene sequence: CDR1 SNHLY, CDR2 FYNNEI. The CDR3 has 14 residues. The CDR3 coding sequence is TGTGCCAGCAGGCCCGGGACTCTCACAGATACGCAGTATTTT. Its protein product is CASRPGTLTDTQYF. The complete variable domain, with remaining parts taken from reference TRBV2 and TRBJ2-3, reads EPEVTQTPSHQVTQMGQEVILRCVPISNHLYFYWYRQILGQKVEFLVSFYNNEISEKSEIFDDQFSVERPDGSNFTLKIRSTKLEDSAMYFCASRPGTLTDTQYFGPGTRLTVL.

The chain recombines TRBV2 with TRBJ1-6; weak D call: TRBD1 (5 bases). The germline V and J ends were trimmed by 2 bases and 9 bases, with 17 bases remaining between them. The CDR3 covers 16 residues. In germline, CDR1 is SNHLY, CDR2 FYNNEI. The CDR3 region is CASSESLGRRISPLHF. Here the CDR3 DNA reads TGTGCCAGCAGTGAAAGCTTGGGGCGAAGGATTTCACCCCTCCACTTT.

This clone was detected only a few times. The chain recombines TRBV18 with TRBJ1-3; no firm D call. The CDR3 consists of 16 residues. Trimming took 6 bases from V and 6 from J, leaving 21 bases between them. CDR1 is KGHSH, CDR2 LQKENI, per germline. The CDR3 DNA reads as TGTGCCAGCTCTCGTGACCTCGGCGGCACGAAAAACACCATATATTTT. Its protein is CASSRDLGGTKNTIYF.

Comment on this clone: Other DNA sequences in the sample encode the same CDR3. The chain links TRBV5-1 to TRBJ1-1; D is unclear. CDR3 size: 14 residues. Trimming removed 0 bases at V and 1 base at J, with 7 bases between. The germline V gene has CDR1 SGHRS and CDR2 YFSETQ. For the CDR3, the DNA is TGCGCCAGCAGCTTGGCGGGTTCGAACACTGAAGCTTTCTTT. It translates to CASSLAGSNTEAFF.

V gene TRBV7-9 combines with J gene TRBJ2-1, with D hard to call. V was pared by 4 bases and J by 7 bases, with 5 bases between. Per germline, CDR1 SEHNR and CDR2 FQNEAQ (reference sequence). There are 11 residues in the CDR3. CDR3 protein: CASSSRNEQFF. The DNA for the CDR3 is TGTGCCAGCAGCTCCCGGAATGAGCAGTTCTTC.

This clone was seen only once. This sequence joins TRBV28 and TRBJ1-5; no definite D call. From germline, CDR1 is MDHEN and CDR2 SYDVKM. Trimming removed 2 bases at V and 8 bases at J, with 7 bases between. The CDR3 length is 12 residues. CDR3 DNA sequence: TGTGCCAGCAGTTTACCCCCGGAGCCCCAGCATTTT. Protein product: CASSLPPEPQHF.

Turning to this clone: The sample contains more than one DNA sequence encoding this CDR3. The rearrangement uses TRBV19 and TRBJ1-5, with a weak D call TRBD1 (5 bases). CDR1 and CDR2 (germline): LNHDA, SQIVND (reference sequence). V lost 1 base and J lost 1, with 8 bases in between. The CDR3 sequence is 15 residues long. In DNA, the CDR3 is TGTGCCAGTAGTATAGCTGCAGGGAGCAATCAGCCCCAGCATTTT. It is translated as CASSIAAGSNQPQHF.

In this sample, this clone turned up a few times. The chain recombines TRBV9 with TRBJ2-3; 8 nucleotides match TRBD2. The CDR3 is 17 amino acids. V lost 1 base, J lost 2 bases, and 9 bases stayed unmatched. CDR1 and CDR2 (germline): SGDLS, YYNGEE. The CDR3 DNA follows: TGTGCCAGCAGCGTAACAAGAACTAGCGGTTACACAGATACGCAGTATTTT. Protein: CASSVTRTSGYTDTQYF.

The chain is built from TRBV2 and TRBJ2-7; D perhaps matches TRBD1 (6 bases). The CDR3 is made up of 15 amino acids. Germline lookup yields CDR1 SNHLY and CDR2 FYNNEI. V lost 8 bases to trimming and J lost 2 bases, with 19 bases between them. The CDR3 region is CASLQAQGYPYEQYF. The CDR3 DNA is TGTGCCAGCCTCCAGGCACAGGGCTATCCCTACGAGCAGTACTTC.

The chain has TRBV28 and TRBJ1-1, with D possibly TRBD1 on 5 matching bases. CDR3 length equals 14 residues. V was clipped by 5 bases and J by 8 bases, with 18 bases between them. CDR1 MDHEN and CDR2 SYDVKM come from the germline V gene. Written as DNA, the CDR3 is TGTGCCAGCAGTCTGAACAGGAAGGCCAGAGAAGCTTTCTTT. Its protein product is CASSLNRKAREAFF. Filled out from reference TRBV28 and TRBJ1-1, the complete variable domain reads DVKVTQSSRYLVKRTGEKVFLECVQDMDHENMFWYRQDPGLGLRLIYFSYDVKMKEKGDIPEGYSVSREKKERFSLILESASTNQTSMYLCASSLNRKAREAFFGQGTRLTVV.